This TCR beta chain emerged from a study of T cells in Graves' hyperthyroidism and ophthalmopathy. General study points: Most expanded thyroid clonotypes above 0.001 recurred in blood. With a median lead of approximately 6 months before onset, the model predicted ophthalmopathy.

Amplification targeted TCR beta CDR3 regions from RNA transcripts. The HTBI primer set was used in a first-round RT-PCR of the TCR CDR3. TCRdb independently ran MiXCR on the multiplex PCR reads; one entry per CDR3 protein. The data show 250,000 or so distinct CDR3 sequences, roughly 15% seen once. As concerns this clonotype: Its antigen remains unknown.

Germline CDR1 is MRHNA and CDR2 is SNTAGT. CDR3 length: 14 residues. J was trimmed by 6 bases and V by 2 bases; bases with no gene match: 0. Diagnoses rested on clinical symptoms, serum thyroxine and TRAb, thyroid ultrasound and orbital computed tomography. When hyperthyroidism was first diagnosed, the blood sample was taken, preceding any ophthalmopathy symptoms. The sequence derives from a woman aged 45-59 years with Graves' hyperthyroidism that later progressed to Graves' ophthalmopathy. The specimen was blood. The chain combines TRBV6-4 with TRBJ2-2; 10 bases line up with TRBD1. The CDR3 protein is CASSDGTGAGELFF. CDR3 DNA: TGTGCCAGCAGTGACGGGACAGGGGCCGGGGAGCTGTTTTTT.